This T cell receptor beta chain comes out of a study of multiple sclerosis patients with progressive multifocal leukoencephalopathy (dated by TCRdb to between 2018 and 2021). For context, the study as a whole: The controls were about 5 MS patients treated with natalizumab who did not develop PML and who were sampled longitudinally. The goal was to find JC virus-specific or public T-cell expansions that arose at the time of PML onset. Peripheral T and B cells were examined in MS patients who developed PML (4 under natalizumab, 1 after alemtuzumab) and in treated patients who did not develop PML. Two patients on natalizumab who later developed PML were tracked over time from before therapy, through 6 and 12 months, up to PML onset. The research as a whole found: At the time PML developed, no common TRBV or TRBJ gene usage or preferential TRBV-TRBJ pairings were detected. TRB clones above 0.5% frequency appeared only in PML patients, but expanded clones at PML onset were already present before and during natalizumab therapy. Because of the small, descriptive cohort, whether findings reflect JC virus infection or general immunocompromise remained unclear. Analysis was restricted to peripheral blood, although for natalizumab-associated PML, cerebrospinal fluid or brain lymphocytes might be more informative. Less diverse TRB repertoires in most PML patients were suggested by lower normalized Shannon entropy, whereas values near 1 were observed in the natalizumab-treated controls.

The CDR3 runs 12 amino acids, cysteine and phenylalanine included. Just CDR3 DNA is preserved here, 36 bases in frame from base 1. V loses 5 bases of germline sequence and J loses 5 bases, and the interval between the two ends is 9 bases. CDR1 MNHNS and CDR2 SASEGT were looked up in the germline V gene. Amplification of TRB CDR3 regions from genomic DNA was performed at survey-level depth using the immunoSEQ two-step multiplex PCR. Each PCR was spiked with synthetic inline TR CDR3 controls spanning all V-J pairings to estimate template counts and remove amplification bias. Reads were processed so that amplification and sequencing bias were reduced, and quantification was performed against synthetic TR CDR3 analogs. The authors' pipeline ran thus. Raw data were processed in ImmunoSEQ Analyzer, removing out-of-frame sequences and CDR3s with stop codons, and genes were named by IMGT nomenclature. Normalized Shannon entropy, defined as 1 minus Pielou's evenness, was used to summarize repertoire diversity. TRB sequences were considered identical only when V gene, J gene and CDR3 were shared. Public PML clonotypes were CDR3s found in two or more PML-onset samples but not found earlier, in controls, or in public databases. Skylign with the observed count method was used to analyze CDR3 amino acid composition at each position. This is the immuneACCESS table as TCRdb keeps it, with only in-frame sequences that have V and J called. A part of the clones is gone; compared with another copy, unresolved V genes explain less than half, and the rest is unexplained. The V and J calls and the clone size are those of that table, but D and trimming were determined from the DNA. The table for this sample lists some 31,000 clones; 89% of them were counted only once. The ten largest make up approximately 1.5% of the sample.

The label giving this sample's time point can be read as: before natalizumab initiation. Interferon beta had previously been received by all listed patients, and all PML patients were female. T0 blood samples were collected before the first natalizumab infusion. Isolation of peripheral blood mononuclear cells was performed by Ficoll-Hypaque density gradient centrifugation. On this clone itself: This receptor's antigen is unknown. Per-base qualities were not stored, and no clone one base away is much larger.

This sequence uses TRBV6-1 and TRBJ1-2, with TRBD1 as a weak D call on 6 bases. This sequence originates from a human donor with multiple sclerosis. Sequencing was carried out using PBMCs. The DNA sequence reads TGTGCCAGCAGTTTACAGGGTTATGGCTACACCTTC. It translates as CASSLQGYGYTF.